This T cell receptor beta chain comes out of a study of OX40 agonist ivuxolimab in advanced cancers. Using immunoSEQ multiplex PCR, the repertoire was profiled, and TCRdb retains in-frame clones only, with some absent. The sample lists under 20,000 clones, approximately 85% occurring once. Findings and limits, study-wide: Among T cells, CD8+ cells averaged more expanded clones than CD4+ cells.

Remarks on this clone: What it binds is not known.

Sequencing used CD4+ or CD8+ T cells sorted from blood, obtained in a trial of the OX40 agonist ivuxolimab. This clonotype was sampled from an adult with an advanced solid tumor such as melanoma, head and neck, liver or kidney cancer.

CDR3 amino acids: CASSWTAGNYGYTF. DNA of the CDR3: TGTGCCAGCAGTTGGACAGCAGGCAACTATGGCTACACCTTC. The chain has TRBV27 and TRBJ1-2, with D perhaps TRBD1 (6 bases). Trimming stripped 4 bases from V and 2 bases from J, with 11 bases between. The CDR3 has 14 residues. Germline CDR1 MNHEY, CDR2 SMNVEV (reference sequence).